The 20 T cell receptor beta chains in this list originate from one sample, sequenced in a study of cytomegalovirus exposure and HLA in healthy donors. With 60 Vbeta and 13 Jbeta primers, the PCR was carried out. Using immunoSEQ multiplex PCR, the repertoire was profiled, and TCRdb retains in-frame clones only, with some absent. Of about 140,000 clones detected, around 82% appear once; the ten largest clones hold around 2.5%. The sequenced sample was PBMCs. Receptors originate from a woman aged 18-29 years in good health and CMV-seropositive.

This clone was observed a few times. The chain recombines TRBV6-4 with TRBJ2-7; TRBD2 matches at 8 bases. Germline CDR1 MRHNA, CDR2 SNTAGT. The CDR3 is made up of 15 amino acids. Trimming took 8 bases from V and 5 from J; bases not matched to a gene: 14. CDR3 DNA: TGTGCCAGCCCTGACGGGACTAGGCCCAAGGACGAGCAGTACTTC. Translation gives CASPDGTRPKDEQYF.

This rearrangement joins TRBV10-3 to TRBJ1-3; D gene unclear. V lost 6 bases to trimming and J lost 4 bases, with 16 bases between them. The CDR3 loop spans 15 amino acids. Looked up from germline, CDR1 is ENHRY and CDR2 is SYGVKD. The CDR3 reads CAIRPEGGWGNTIYF. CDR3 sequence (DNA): TGTGCCATCAGGCCCGAAGGAGGGTGGGGAAACACCATATATTTT.

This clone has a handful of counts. This CDR3 reads CASSRSGENTEAFF. The CDR3 DNA is TGTGCCAGCAGTCGCTCGGGAGAGAACACTGAAGCTTTCTTT. V gene TRBV6-5 combines with J gene TRBJ1-1, with D hard to call. Per germline, CDR1 MNHEY and CDR2 SVGAGI. The length of the CDR3 is 14 residues. Trimming cost V 5 bases and J 1 base, with 11 bases left between them.

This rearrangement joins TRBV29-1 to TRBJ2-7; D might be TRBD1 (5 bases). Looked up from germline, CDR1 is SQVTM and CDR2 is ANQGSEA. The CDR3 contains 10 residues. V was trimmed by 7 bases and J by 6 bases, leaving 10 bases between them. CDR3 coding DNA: TGCAGCGCTGCCGACAGCGAGCAGTACTTC. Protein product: CSAADSEQYF.

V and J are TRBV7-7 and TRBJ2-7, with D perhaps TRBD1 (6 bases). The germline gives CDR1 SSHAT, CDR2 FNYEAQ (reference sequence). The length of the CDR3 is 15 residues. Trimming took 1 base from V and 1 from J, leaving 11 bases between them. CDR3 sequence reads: CASSLGVGHSYEQYF. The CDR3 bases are TGTGCCAGCAGCTTAGGTGTGGGACATTCCTACGAGCAGTACTTC.

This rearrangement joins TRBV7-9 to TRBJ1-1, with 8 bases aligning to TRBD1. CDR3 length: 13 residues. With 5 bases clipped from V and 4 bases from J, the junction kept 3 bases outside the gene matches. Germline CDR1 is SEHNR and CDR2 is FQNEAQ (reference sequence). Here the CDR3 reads CASSRTGSTEAFF. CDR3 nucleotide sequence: TGTGCCAGCAGCCGGACAGGGTCCACTGAAGCTTTCTTT. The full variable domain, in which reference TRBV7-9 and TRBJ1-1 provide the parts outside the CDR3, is DTGVSQNPRHKITKRGQNVTFRCDPISEHNRLYWYRQTLGQGPEFLTYFQNEAQLEKSRLLSDRFSAERPKGSFSTLEIQRTEQGDSAMYLCASSRTGSTEAFFGQGTRLTVV.

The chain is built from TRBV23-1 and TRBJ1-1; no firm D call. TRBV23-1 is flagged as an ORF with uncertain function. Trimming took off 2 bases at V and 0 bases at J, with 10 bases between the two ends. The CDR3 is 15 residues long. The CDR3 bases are TGCGCCAGCAGTCAAGAGAGGTATTTGAACACTGAAGCTTTCTTT. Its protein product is CASSQERYLNTEAFF.

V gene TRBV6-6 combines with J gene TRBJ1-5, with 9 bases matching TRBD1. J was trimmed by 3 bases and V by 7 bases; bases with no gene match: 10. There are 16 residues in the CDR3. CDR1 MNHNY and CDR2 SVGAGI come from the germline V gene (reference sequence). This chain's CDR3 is CASNFKTGGHNQPQHF. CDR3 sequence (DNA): TGTGCCAGCAACTTTAAGACAGGGGGGCACAATCAGCCCCAGCATTTT.

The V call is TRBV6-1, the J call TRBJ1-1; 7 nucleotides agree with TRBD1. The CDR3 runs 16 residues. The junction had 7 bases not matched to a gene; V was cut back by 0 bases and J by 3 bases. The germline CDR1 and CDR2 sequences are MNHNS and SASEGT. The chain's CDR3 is CASSEAGGVGDTEAFF. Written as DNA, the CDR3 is TGTGCCAGCAGTGAAGCAGGGGGCGTCGGGGACACTGAAGCTTTCTTT.

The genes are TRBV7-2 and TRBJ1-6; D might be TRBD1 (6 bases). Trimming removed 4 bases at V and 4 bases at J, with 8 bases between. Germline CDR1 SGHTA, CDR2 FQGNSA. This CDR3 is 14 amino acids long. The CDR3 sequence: CASSSQGYNSPLHF. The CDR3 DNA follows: TGTGCCAGCAGCTCCCAGGGGTATAATTCACCCCTCCACTTT.

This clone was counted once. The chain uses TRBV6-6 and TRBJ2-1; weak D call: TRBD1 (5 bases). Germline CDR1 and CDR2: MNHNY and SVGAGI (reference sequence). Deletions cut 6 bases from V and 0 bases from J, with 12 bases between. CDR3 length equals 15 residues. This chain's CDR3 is CASSVGASSYNEQFF. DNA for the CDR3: TGTGCCAGCAGCGTAGGGGCCAGCTCCTACAATGAGCAGTTCTTC.

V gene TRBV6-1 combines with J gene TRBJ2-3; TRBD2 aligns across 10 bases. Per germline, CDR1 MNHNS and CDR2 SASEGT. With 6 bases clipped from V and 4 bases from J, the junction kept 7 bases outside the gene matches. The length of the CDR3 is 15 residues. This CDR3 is CASRPGTSEPDTQYF. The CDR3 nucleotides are TGTGCCAGCAGACCCGGGACTAGCGAACCAGATACGCAGTATTTT.

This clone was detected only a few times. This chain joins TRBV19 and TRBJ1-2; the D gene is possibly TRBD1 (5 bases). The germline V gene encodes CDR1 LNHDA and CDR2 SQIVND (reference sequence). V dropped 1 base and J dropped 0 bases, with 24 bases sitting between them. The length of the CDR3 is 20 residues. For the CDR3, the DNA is TGTGCCAGTAGTATAGCCGGGGGGTTGTGGAGGGCCTCAGCTAACTATGGCTACACCTTC. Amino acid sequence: CASSIAGGLWRASANYGYTF.

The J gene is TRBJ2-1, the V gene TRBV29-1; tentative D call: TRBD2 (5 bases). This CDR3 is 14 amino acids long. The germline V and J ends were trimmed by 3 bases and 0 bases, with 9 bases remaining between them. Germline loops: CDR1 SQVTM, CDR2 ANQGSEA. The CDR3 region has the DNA TGCAGCGTTGAGAGGGATAGCTCCTACAATGAGCAGTTCTTC. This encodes CSVERDSSYNEQFF.

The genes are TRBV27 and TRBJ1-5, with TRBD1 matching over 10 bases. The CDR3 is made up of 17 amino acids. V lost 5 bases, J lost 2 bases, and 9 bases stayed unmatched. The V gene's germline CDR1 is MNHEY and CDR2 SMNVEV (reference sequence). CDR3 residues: CASSPVSGTGGNQPQHF. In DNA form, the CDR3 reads TGTGCCAGCAGTCCAGTTTCCGGGACAGGGGGCAATCAGCCCCAGCATTTT.

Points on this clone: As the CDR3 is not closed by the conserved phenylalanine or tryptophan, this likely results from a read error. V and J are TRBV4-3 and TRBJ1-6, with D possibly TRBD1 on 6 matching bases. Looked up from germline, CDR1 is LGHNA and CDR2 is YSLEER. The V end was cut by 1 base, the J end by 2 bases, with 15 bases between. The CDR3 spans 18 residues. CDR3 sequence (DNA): TGCGCCAGCAGCCAAGGGGCGGCCCAGGGGCCCTATAATTCACCCCTCCACTCT. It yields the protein CASSQGAAQGPYNSPLHS.

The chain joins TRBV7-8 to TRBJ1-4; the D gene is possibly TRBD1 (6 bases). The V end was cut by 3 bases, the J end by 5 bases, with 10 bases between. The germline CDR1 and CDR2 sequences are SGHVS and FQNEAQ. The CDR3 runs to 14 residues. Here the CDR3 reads CASSFGQKNEKLFF. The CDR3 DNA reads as TGTGCCAGCAGCTTCGGACAGAAGAATGAAAAACTGTTTTTT.

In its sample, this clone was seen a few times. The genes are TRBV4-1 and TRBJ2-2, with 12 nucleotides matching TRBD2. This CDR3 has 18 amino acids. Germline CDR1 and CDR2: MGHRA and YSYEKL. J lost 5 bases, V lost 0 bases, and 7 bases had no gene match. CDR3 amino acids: CASSQDLAGGLDTGELFF. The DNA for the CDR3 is TGCGCCAGCAGCCAAGATCTAGCGGGGGGGCTAGATACCGGGGAGCTGTTTTTT.

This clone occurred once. The CDR3 reads CASSLDIETQYF. Here the CDR3 DNA reads TGTGCCAGCAGCTTAGATATAGAGACCCAGTACTTC. V and J are TRBV7-8 and TRBJ2-5; D uncertain. V dropped 1 base and J dropped 4 bases, with 4 bases sitting between them. Germline CDR1 reads SGHVS; CDR2 reads FQNEAQ. This CDR3 comprises 12 residues.

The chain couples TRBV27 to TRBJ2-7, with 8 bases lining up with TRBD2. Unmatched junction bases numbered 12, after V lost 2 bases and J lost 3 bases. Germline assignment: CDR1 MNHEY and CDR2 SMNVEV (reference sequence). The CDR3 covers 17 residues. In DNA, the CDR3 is TGTGCCAGCAGTTTAAGTCTCCCCGCGGGGGGCTACTACGAGCAGTACTTC. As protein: CASSLSLPAGGYYEQYF.